A selection of T cell receptor beta chains follows, all from one sample in a study of blood T cells in healthy people across ages. TCRdb re-analysed the 5' RACE reads in MiXCR, keeping a single row per CDR3 protein. The profile shows approximately 2,000,000 distinct CDR3 sequences, about two fifths of them singletons. Sequenced sample: blood. These receptors were taken from a human donor in good health. Both conserved end residues are part of each CDR3. The D gene is left open where the match is weak. Only some rows state a clone size, as once, few, many or a class for expanded clones.

D gene,clone size,CDR3 length,V gene,J gene,CDR3 DNA,CDR3 protein
TRBD1,few,13,TRBV14,TRBJ2-4,TGTGCCAGCAGCCGTAACAGGGGTTACGGGCAGTACTTC,CASSRNRGYGQYF
-,-,14,TRBV7-9,TRBJ1-5,TGTGCCAGCAGCCACATGGGGGCAAGTCAGCCCCAGCATTTT,CASSHMGASQPQHF
-,few,17,TRBV6-5,TRBJ2-2,TGTGCCAGCAGTTCGTATTTAGACAGTACTTACACCGGGGAGCTGTTTTTT,CASSSYLDSTYTGELFF
TRBD2,few,16,TRBV4-1,TRBJ2-7,TGCGCCAGCAGTTACGCGCAGCGGGGGAGTTCCTACGAGCAGTACTTC,CASSYAQRGSSYEQYF
-,-,15,TRBV6-5,TRBJ1-1,TGTGCCAGCAGTGCTACCGGGGACGGGAACACTGAAGCTTTCTTT,CASSATGDGNTEAFF
-,few,14,TRBV12-3/TRBV12-4,TRBJ2-7,TGTGCCAGCAGTTTTATGTCTGCTTCCTACGAGCAGTACTTC,CASSFMSASYEQYF
TRBD1,-,16,TRBV9,TRBJ1-6,TGTACCAGCAGCGTTCTGCCAGGGGGAAGCGGCTCACCCCTCCACTTT,CTSSVLPGGSGSPLHF
-,-,14,TRBV3-1,TRBJ2-3,TGTGCCGGCAGCCAAGACCACGGCACAGATACGCAGTATTTT,CAGSQDHGTDTQYF
TRBD1,-,15,TRBV10-3,TRBJ1-1,TGTGCCATCAGTGAGTCGAAGGGACAGGGGACTGAAGCTTTCTTT,CAISESKGQGTEAFF
-,-,15,TRBV6-5,TRBJ1-6,TGCGCCAGCAGTCCCGGGACCAGAGGCAATTCACCCCTCCACTTT,CASSPGTRGNSPLHF
-,-,16,TRBV6-5,TRBJ2-1,TGTGCCAGCCAGACGGGGGCAGGAGAAAACTACAATGAGCAGTTCTTC,CASQTGAGENYNEQFF
-,-,13,TRBV4-2,TRBJ2-3,TGTGCCAGCAGCCAAGATGCCAAATATACGCAGTATTTT,CASSQDAKYTQYF
-,once,15,TRBV4-3,TRBJ2-2,TGCGCCAGCAGCCAAGTCCGTGGAGACACCGGGGAGCTGTTTTTT,CASSQVRGDTGELFF
-,-,14,TRBV4-3,TRBJ2-7,TGCGCCAGCAGCCAAGGTTCAGGGCCCTACGAGCAGTACTTC,CASSQGSGPYEQYF
TRBD1,-,16,TRBV25-1,TRBJ2-3,TGTGCCAGCAGAGGACAGGGGCCTTCTTTGGCCGGTACGCAGTATTTT,CASRGQGPSLAGTQYF
-,-,16,TRBV7-2,TRBJ2-1,TGTGCCAGCAGGCGAACTAGGGTGAGCTCCTACAATGAGCAGTTCTTC,CASRRTRVSSYNEQFF
TRBD1,-,13,TRBV6-5,TRBJ1-1,TGTGCCAGCAACAGGGGGCAAAGCACTGAAGCTTTCTTT,CASNRGQSTEAFF
-,few,15,TRBV6-6,TRBJ1-2,TGTGCCAGCAGTTACTCGAAAGCAGGGGACTATGGCTACACCTTC,CASSYSKAGDYGYTF
TRBD2,-,16,TRBV7-6,TRBJ2-7,TGTGTCAGCAGCTTACTAGCGGGGGGCCCCGGGGACGAGCAGTACTTC,CVSSLLAGGPGDEQYF
-,few,13,TRBV29-1,TRBJ1-2,TGCAGCGTTGAAGATCCAGCTAACTATGGCTACACCTTC,CSVEDPANYGYTF
-,-,13,TRBV6-2/TRBV6-3,TRBJ2-1,TGTGCCAGCAGTTACGTCAGGGAAGGTGAGCAGTTCTTC,CASSYVREGEQFF
-,-,15,TRBV3-1,TRBJ1-3,TGTGCCAGCAGCCCTACAGTGAGCTCTGGAAACACCATATATTTT,CASSPTVSSGNTIYF
TRBD2,-,15,TRBV6-2/TRBV6-3,TRBJ2-4,TGTGCCAGCAGTTACGTGGCGGGGGGGCCTAGCATTCAGTACTTC,CASSYVAGGPSIQYF
-,-,16,TRBV19,TRBJ2-3,TGTGCCAGTAGTCTGGAGGGGGCAGATACCACAGATACGCAGTATTTT,CASSLEGADTTDTQYF
-,-,17,TRBV29-1,TRBJ1-2,TGCAGCGTTGCACGTACCCGGGGGGCAGGGGTTAACTATGGCTACACCTTC,CSVARTRGAGVNYGYTF
TRBD1,-,13,TRBV20-1,TRBJ1-4,TGCAGTGCTGGGGACAGGGGGCTCTTAAAACTGTTTTTT,CSAGDRGLLKLFF
TRBD1,-,12,TRBV6-1,TRBJ2-4,TGTGCCAGCAGAGATGCAGGGGGAGAGCAGTACTTC,CASRDAGGEQYF
-,-,15,TRBV5-1,TRBJ2-3,TGCGCCGGCTCCCCTACAGGGCGGAGCACAGATACGCAGTATTTT,CAGSPTGRSTDTQYF
-,-,13,TRBV3-1,TRBJ2-7,TGTGCCAGCAGCGGAGAGGCCTATTACGAGCAGTACTTC,CASSGEAYYEQYF
-,-,14,TRBV29-1,TRBJ1-4,TGCAGCGTTGGATCTCCTCCGCAGGGAGAAAAACTGTTTTTT,CSVGSPPQGEKLFF
TRBD1,few,12,TRBV25-1,TRBJ1-2,TGTGCGAAAGACAGGGCCCCTTATGGCTACACCTTC,CAKDRAPYGYTF
TRBD2,-,15,TRBV7-8,TRBJ2-1,TGTGCCAGCAGCCCGACGACTAGCGGTTACAATGAGCAGTTCTTC,CASSPTTSGYNEQFF
TRBD1,-,15,TRBV20-1,TRBJ2-5,TGCAGTGCTTCGGACAGGGAAGGTGGAAAGGAGACCCAGTACTTC,CSASDREGGKETQYF
-,-,14,TRBV20-1,TRBJ2-1,TGCAGCGCTAGAGCCGAACCCTCCTACAATGAGCAGTTCTTC,CSARAEPSYNEQFF
TRBD2,-,15,TRBV7-6,TRBJ2-7,TGTGCCGGCAGCTTAGACCAGCGGGGGGGCTACGAGCAGTACTTC,CAGSLDQRGGYEQYF
TRBD1,few,15,TRBV5-1,TRBJ1-2,TGCGCCAGCAGCGCGAGCCGGGACAGTGTCTATGGCTACACCTTC,CASSASRDSVYGYTF
TRBD1,-,14,TRBV27,TRBJ2-7,TGTGCCAGCAGCCCCGGGGACAGGGGTGGCGAGCAGTACTTC,CASSPGDRGGEQYF
-,few,14,TRBV24-1,TRBJ2-3,TGTGCCACCAGTGGGAGACAGCCTACAGATACGCAGTATTTT,CATSGRQPTDTQYF
TRBD1,-,15,TRBV7-2,TRBJ1-2,TGTGCCAGCAGCTTAACCGGACAGGGGGCAAGTGGCTACACCTTC,CASSLTGQGASGYTF
TRBD1,-,13,TRBV12-3/TRBV12-4,TRBJ1-2,TGTACCAGCAGAATATCCGGGACAGGGAGCTACACCTTC,CTSRISGTGSYTF
TRBD1,-,14,TRBV7-2,TRBJ2-3,TGTGCCAGCAGCTACCTACAGGGGCAAGATACGCAGTATTTT,CASSYLQGQDTQYF
-,-,13,TRBV25-1,TRBJ2-5,TGTGCCAGCAGTGATCCGGTTCAAGAGACCCAGTACTTC,CASSDPVQETQYF
-,-,15,TRBV7-9,TRBJ1-1,TGTGCCAGCAGCCCCCTGTGGGTGGTGAACACTGAAGCTTTCTTT,CASSPLWVVNTEAFF
-,-,15,TRBV20-1,TRBJ2-3,TGCAGTGCCGAGGGGCAGGGAATTAGCACAGATACGCAGTATTTT,CSAEGQGISTDTQYF